This entry lists 14 T cell receptor beta chains sequenced from one sample in a study of blood T cell repertoires in COVID-19. TCRdb keeps only in-frame clones here, not all; method: immunoSEQ multiplex PCR. The sample carries around 100,000 clones, roughly nine tenths recorded once. Specimen: peripheral blood. These receptors were collected from a human donor in a cohort sampled during active COVID-19.

The chain has TRBV28 and TRBJ1-5, with D possibly being TRBD1 (6 bases). Germline CDR1 MDHEN, CDR2 SYDVKM. The CDR3 is 14 residues long. Trimming pared 7 bases from V and 7 bases from J, leaving 17 bases between. For the CDR3, the DNA is TGTGCCAGCAACCACGGGGGAGGGACACAGCCCCAGCATTTT. It specifies CASNHGGGTQPQHF.

The chain links TRBV30 to TRBJ1-4; D ambiguous. This CDR3 comprises 12 residues. V was clipped by 0 bases and J by 8 bases, with 7 bases between them. From germline, CDR1 is GTSNPN and CDR2 SVGIG (reference sequence). CDR3 sequence (DNA): TGTGCCTGGAGTGTGGGAGGGGAAAAACTGTTTTTT. Protein product: CAWSVGGEKLFF.

The chain uses TRBV7-2 and TRBJ2-1, with D hard to call. Germline V gene data show CDR1 as SGHTA and CDR2 as FQGNSA. V dropped 2 bases and J dropped 8 bases, with 4 bases sitting between them. This CDR3 contains 11 residues. This CDR3 is CASSLIDEQFF. In DNA form, the CDR3 reads TGTGCCAGCAGCTTAATAGATGAGCAGTTCTTC.

This rearrangement joins TRBV7-8 to TRBJ1-5, with D possibly TRBD1 on 5 matching bases. V was clipped by 1 base and J by 15 bases, with 19 bases between them. The CDR3 has 14 amino acids. Per germline, CDR1 SGHVS and CDR2 FQNEAQ. CDR3 nucleotide sequence: TGTGCCAGCAGCTTAGGGTCCCAGGGTGAGGTTCCGCATTTT. Translated, it gives CASSLGSQGEVPHF.

This chain uses TRBV28 with TRBJ1-2; D is unresolved. Trimming pared 2 bases from V and 4 bases from J, leaving 11 bases between. Germline CDR1 and CDR2: MDHEN and SYDVKM. This CDR3 is 14 amino acids long. The CDR3 loop is CASSLGIEGYGYTF. The CDR3 bases are TGTGCCAGCAGTTTAGGGATTGAGGGCTATGGCTACACCTTC.

The V and J genes are TRBV27 and TRBJ2-1; D is possibly TRBD2 (6 bases). The V and J ends lost 3 bases and 1 base respectively, with 10 bases between them. Germline CDR1 MNHEY, CDR2 SMNVEV (reference sequence). The CDR3 contains 15 residues. The CDR3 bases are TGTGCCAGCAGTTTCGGGGGTACGTCCTACAATGAGCAGTTCTTC. This sequence encodes CASSFGGTSYNEQFF.

The V and J genes are TRBV2 and TRBJ1-3; a possible D gene is TRBD1 (5 bases). Trimming pared 6 bases from V and 0 bases from J, leaving 6 bases between. Germline V gives CDR1 SNHLY, CDR2 FYNNEI. The CDR3 consists of 13 residues. CDR3 residues: CASRQDSGNTIYF. In DNA, the CDR3 is TGTGCCAGCAGACAGGACTCTGGAAACACCATATATTTT.

The chain combines TRBV29-1 with TRBJ2-2; the match to TRBD1 covers 7 bases. This CDR3 region has 13 residues. Germline-derived CDR1 and CDR2 are SQVTM and ANQGSEA. J was trimmed by 7 bases and V by 8 bases; bases with no gene match: 10. Written as DNA, the CDR3 is TGCAGCTTTCAGGGGGTGAATTACGGGGAGCTGTTTTTT. Translating gives CSFQGVNYGELFF.

The rearrangement links TRBV5-6 to TRBJ1-1, with TRBD1 matching 9 bases. The CDR3 has 19 amino acids. The V segment lost 2 bases and the J segment 5 bases; nucleotides outside the gene matches: 19. Germline V CDR1 and CDR2: SGHDT, YYEEEE. CDR3 amino acids: CASSFALDRGMVGGTEAFF. In DNA form, the CDR3 reads TGTGCCAGCAGCTTCGCCCTAGACAGGGGGATGGTGGGGGGTACTGAAGCTTTCTTT. Using reference TRBV5-6 and TRBJ1-1 for the parts outside the CDR3, the full variable domain is DAGVTQSPTHLIKTRGQQVTLRCSPKSGHDTVSWYQQALGQGPQFIFQYYEEEERQRGNFPDRFSGHQFPNYSSELNVNALLLGDSALYLCASSFALDRGMVGGTEAFFGQGTRLTVV.

The rearrangement links TRBV11-2 to TRBJ1-1; TRBD1 agrees at 7 bases. The CDR3 sequence is 15 residues long. The junction had 4 bases not matched to a gene; V was cut back by 2 bases and J by 1 base. Germline V CDR1 and CDR2: SGHAT, FQNNGV. The DNA of the CDR3 is TGTGCCAGCAGCTTACTTCGGACAGGGAACACTGAAGCTTTCTTT. Its protein is CASSLLRTGNTEAFF.

The chain is built from TRBV9 and TRBJ2-1; D possibly corresponds to TRBD2 (6 bases). The CDR3 contains 16 residues. Germline CDR1 SGDLS, CDR2 YYNGEE. V was shortened by 4 bases and J by 5 bases, with 19 bases between the two germline ends. This chain's CDR3 is CASSPGGGKLNNEQFF. Here the CDR3 DNA reads TGTGCCAGCAGCCCTGGGGGAGGTAAATTGAACAATGAGCAGTTCTTC.

The chain uses TRBV7-3 and TRBJ1-4; a possible D gene is TRBD1 (6 bases). This CDR3 comprises 13 residues. The germline V and J ends were trimmed by 5 bases and 8 bases, with 12 bases remaining between them. Germline V gene data show CDR1 as SGHTA and CDR2 as FQGTGA. The CDR3 DNA reads TGTGCCAGCAGCCCGGACAGAGGGGAAAAACTGTTTTTT. It is translated as CASSPDRGEKLFF.

This chain uses TRBV7-2 with TRBJ2-7; tentative D call: TRBD1 (6 bases). Germline lookup yields CDR1 SGHTA and CDR2 FQGNSA. The length of the CDR3 is 15 residues. Trimming removed 5 bases from V and 4 bases from J, with 18 bases in between. CDR3 DNA: TGTGCCAGCAGCACCTACCTACAGGGTGGGTACGAGCAGTACTTC. Residues: CASSTYLQGGYEQYF.

The chain combines TRBV12-3 or TRBV12-4 with TRBJ1-5; 9 positions agree with TRBD1. CDR3 length: 12 amino acids. V lost 6 bases and J lost 7; bases outside the gene matches: 1. This CDR3 is CASRGTGQPQHF. Written as DNA, the CDR3 is TGTGCCAGCAGGGGGACAGGGCAGCCCCAGCATTTT.